This T cell receptor (beta chain) was recovered during a study of shared clonotypes between healthy human individuals. Background on the study: CD8 memory received one plate per donor, CD8 naive two, CD4 memory three and CD4 naive three. Study results and caveats: Researchers sampled blood only, noting tissue repertoires likely differ. Richness estimates generally favored naive over memory subsets. The generation probabilities recorded for non-shared clonotypes fell below those of clonotypes shared by all four donors.

The naive CD8 population came from CD45RO-negative cells selected for CCR7, without terminally differentiated effector memory CD45RA+ cells. Libraries were prepared by immunoSEQ multiplex PCR; TCRdb keeps only in-frame clonotypes and omits some of them. Found here are roughly 2 million clones, roughly 94% of them singletons; the top ten hold 0.9% to 1.3%. Concerning this clone: Its antigen is not known.

Germline values: CDR1 MNHEY, CDR2 SVGAGI. Losses at the gene ends were 4 bases for V and 2 bases for J; bases not matched to a gene: 7. CDR3 size: 16 residues. J is TRBJ2-2 and V is TRBV6-5; TRBD1 matches 7 bases. The TCR comes from a young man in good health. Sequencing input: naive CD8+ T cells sorted from blood. The CDR3 reads CASSWGTVLNTGELFF. CDR3 nucleotide sequence: TGTGCCAGCAGTTGGGGGACAGTACTCAACACCGGGGAGCTGTTTTTT.